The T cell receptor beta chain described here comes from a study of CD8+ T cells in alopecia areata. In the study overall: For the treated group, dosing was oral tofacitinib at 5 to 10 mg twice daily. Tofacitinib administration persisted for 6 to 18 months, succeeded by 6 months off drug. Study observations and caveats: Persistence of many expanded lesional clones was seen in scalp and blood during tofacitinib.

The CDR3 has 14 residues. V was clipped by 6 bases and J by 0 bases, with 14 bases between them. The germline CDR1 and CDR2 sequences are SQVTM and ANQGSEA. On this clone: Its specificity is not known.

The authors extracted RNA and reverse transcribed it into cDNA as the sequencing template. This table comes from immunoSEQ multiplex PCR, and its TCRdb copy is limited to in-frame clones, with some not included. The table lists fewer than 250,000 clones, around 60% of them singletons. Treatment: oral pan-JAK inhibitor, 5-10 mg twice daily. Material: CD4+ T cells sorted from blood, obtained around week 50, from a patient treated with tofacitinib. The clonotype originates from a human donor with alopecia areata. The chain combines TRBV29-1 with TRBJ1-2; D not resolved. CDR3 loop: CSVMGETANYGYTF. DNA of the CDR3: TGCAGCGTGATGGGAGAAACCGCTAACTATGGCTACACCTTC.